A selection of T cell receptor beta chains follows, all from one sample in a study of PD-L1 blockade in urothelial cancer. Generated by immunoSEQ multiplex PCR, the TCRdb table keeps only in-frame clones and is missing some. This table holds about 88,000 clones, 90% found once. The specimen was PBMCs, collected around atezolizumab (anti-PD-L1) treatment. These receptors were taken from a man aged 55 to 70 with urothelial cancer. CDR3s include the opening cysteine and the closing phenylalanine or tryptophan. A D gene is named only where the DNA matches it firmly. Size is stated for part of the rows, as once, few or many counts, or as a class when the clone is expanded.

CDR3aa	CDR3nt	abundance	j_gene	d_gene	v_gene
CASSLTGQLLSPLHF	TGCGCCAGCAGCTTGACCGGACAGCTTCTATCACCCCTCCACTTT	NA	TRBJ1-6	NA	TRBV5-1
CASTRGEGNIQYF	TGTGCCAGCACCCGAGGGGAGGGCAACATTCAGTACTTC	NA	TRBJ2-4	TRBD2	TRBV6-6
CASSLGGVNIQYF	TGCGCCAGCAGCTTGGGCGGGGTTAACATTCAGTACTTC	NA	TRBJ2-4	NA	TRBV5-1
CASSLARLANYEQYF	TGTGCCAGCAGCTTAGCTCGGCTAGCGAACTACGAGCAGTACTTC	NA	TRBJ2-7	NA	TRBV7-2
CASSSSDRPGYGYTF	TGTGCCAGTAGTTCGTCGGACAGGCCGGGCTATGGCTACACCTTC	NA	TRBJ1-2	TRBD1	TRBV19
CASSQASGEYAGELFF	TGCGCCAGCAGCCAAGCGAGCGGGGAATACGCCGGGGAGCTGTTTTTT	NA	TRBJ2-2	TRBD2	TRBV4-3
CASSPSTGTGGTKYF	TGTGCCAGCTCACCAAGTACCGGGACAGGGGGGACGAAGTACTTC	NA	TRBJ2-5	TRBD1	TRBV18
CASSLTSGGTNTGELFF	TGTGCCAGCAGCTTGACTAGCGGGGGGACCAACACCGGGGAGCTGTTTTTT	NA	TRBJ2-2	TRBD2	TRBV5-6
CASSLREGSANTIYF	TGTGCCAGCAGCCTTAGGGAGGGTTCGGCTAACACCATATATTTT	NA	TRBJ1-3	NA	TRBV5-6
CAWSAQSHEQYF	TGTGCCTGGAGTGCTCAGTCACACGAGCAGTACTTC	NA	TRBJ2-7	NA	TRBV30
CASSSGAQVGNSPLHF	TGCGCCAGCAGCTCCGGTGCACAGGTGGGGAATTCACCCCTCCACTTT	NA	TRBJ1-6	NA	TRBV5-1
CASSLVRGDVYDEQFF	TGCGCCAGCAGCTTGGTGCGGGGGGACGTTTATGATGAGCAGTTCTTC	NA	TRBJ2-1	TRBD2	TRBV5-1
CASSLGGTKNEQFF	TGTGCCAGCAGCCTAGGGGGGACTAAGAATGAGCAGTTCTTC	NA	TRBJ2-1	NA	TRBV7-3
CASSVDGGQGYDEQFF	TGTGCCAGCAGCGTAGATGGAGGACAGGGGTATGATGAGCAGTTCTTC	NA	TRBJ2-1	TRBD1	TRBV9
CASRGQGASYEQYF	TGTGCCAGCCGTGGACAGGGGGCCTCCTACGAGCAGTACTTC	NA	TRBJ2-7	TRBD1	TRBV6-1
CASSARGQHTGELFF	TGTGCCAGCAGCGCCAGGGGACAACACACCGGGGAGCTGTTTTTT	NA	TRBJ2-2	NA	TRBV9
CASTTASLNSYNEQFF	TGTGCCAGCACCACAGCTAGCCTAAACTCCTACAATGAGCAGTTCTTC	NA	TRBJ2-1	NA	TRBV2
CASSESSQGVGSPLHF	TGCGCCAGCAGTGAGTCGTCCCAGGGGGTTGGTTCACCCCTCCACTTT	NA	TRBJ1-6	TRBD1	TRBV10-2
CASSLEGAGETEAFF	TGCGCCAGCAGCTTGGAGGGCGCAGGGGAGACTGAAGCTTTCTTT	NA	TRBJ1-1	NA	TRBV5-1
CASSETGGQPPHIQYF	TGCGCCAGCAGTGAGACGGGAGGACAGCCTCCCCACATTCAGTACTTC	NA	TRBJ2-4	NA	TRBV10-1
CAISERPTGDGYTF	TGTGCCATCAGTGAGCGACCGACAGGGGATGGCTACACCTTC	once	TRBJ1-2	TRBD1	TRBV10-3
CASSKDRSGNTEAFF	TGTGCCAGCAGCAAGGACAGGTCGGGGAACACTGAAGCTTTCTTT	NA	TRBJ1-1	TRBD1	TRBV7-3
CASSLGQSNQPQHF	TGTGCCAGCAGCTTGGGGCAAAGCAATCAGCCCCAGCATTTT	NA	TRBJ1-5	NA	TRBV5-6
CASSISRGDTEAFF	TGTGCCAGTAGTATCTCCAGGGGAGATACTGAAGCTTTCTTT	NA	TRBJ1-1	NA	TRBV19
CASSSSTGGDGYTF	TGTGCCAGCAGCTCCAGCACAGGGGGCGATGGCTACACCTTC	once	TRBJ1-2	TRBD1	TRBV5-4
CASSLGHLNTEAFF	TGTGCCAGTAGTCTCGGACACCTGAACACTGAAGCTTTCTTT	NA	TRBJ1-1	NA	TRBV19
CASSSGLAGDETQYF	TGTGCCAGCAGCAGCGGACTAGCGGGAGACGAGACCCAGTACTTC	NA	TRBJ2-5	TRBD2	TRBV11-3
CASSSPGNGEAFF	TGTGCCAGCAGCTCCCCGGGGAATGGTGAAGCTTTCTTT	NA	TRBJ1-1	NA	TRBV5-4
CASSLEVAGGQETQYF	TGCGCCAGCAGCTTGGAAGTAGCGGGAGGCCAAGAGACCCAGTACTTC	NA	TRBJ2-5	TRBD2	TRBV5-1
CASSEYRGGRTDTQYF	TGTGCCAGCAGTGAATACCGGGGGGGACGCACAGATACGCAGTATTTT	NA	TRBJ2-3	TRBD2	TRBV25-1
CAISEQGAAEAFF	TGTGCCATCAGTGAACAGGGGGCCGCTGAAGCTTTCTTT	NA	TRBJ1-1	TRBD1	TRBV10-3
CASRRQGAPHEQYF	TGTGCCAGCAGGCGACAGGGGGCTCCCCACGAGCAGTACTTC	NA	TRBJ2-7	TRBD1	TRBV28
CSVERDSGANVLTF	TGCAGCGTTGAACGGGACTCTGGGGCCAACGTCCTGACTTTC	NA	TRBJ2-6	NA	TRBV29-1
CASSRQGEQGSNSPLHF	TGCGCCAGCAGCCGACAGGGAGAGCAAGGCAGTAATTCACCCCTCCACTTT	NA	TRBJ1-6	TRBD1	TRBV4-1
CASSLRLAGAEQYF	TGTGCCAGCAGTCTTAGACTAGCGGGAGCCGAGCAGTACTTC	NA	TRBJ2-7	TRBD2	TRBV13
CASSFEYYGYTF	TGTGCCAGCAGTTTTGAGTACTATGGCTACACCTTC	once	TRBJ1-2	NA	TRBV28
CASSGGTNTGELFF	TGTGCCAGCAGCGGAGGGACGAACACCGGGGAGCTGTTTTTT	NA	TRBJ2-2	NA	TRBV9
CASSTTGSNTEAFF	TGTGCCAGCAGTACGACAGGGAGTAACACTGAAGCTTTCTTT	NA	TRBJ1-1	TRBD1	TRBV6-1
CAWSVLDFQGSGNTIYF	TGTGCCTGGAGTGTACTGGACTTTCAAGGTTCTGGAAACACCATATATTTT	once	TRBJ1-3	NA	TRBV30
CAISGGENTGELFF	TGTGCCATCAGTGGGGGGGAGAACACCGGGGAGCTGTTTTTT	NA	TRBJ2-2	NA	TRBV10-3
CATVRKTGGAGYTF	TGTGCCACCGTTAGAAAGACAGGGGGCGCGGGCTACACCTTC	NA	TRBJ1-2	TRBD1	TRBV6-1
CATSRDMGPYEQYF	TGTGCCACCAGCAGAGATATGGGGCCCTACGAGCAGTACTTC	NA	TRBJ2-7	NA	TRBV15
CAWSVAGNSHGGYTF	TGTGCCTGGAGTGTTGCAGGGAACTCCCACGGCGGCTACACCTTC	NA	TRBJ1-2	NA	TRBV30
CASSLATPGESPLHF	TGTGCCAGCAGCTTAGCGACTCCGGGGGAATCACCCCTCCACTTT	NA	TRBJ1-6	NA	TRBV5-4
CSASSPPTGF	TGCAGTGCTAGTTCCCCCCCGACGGGCTTT	NA	TRBJ1-1	NA	TRBV20-1
CASSEDGHMNTEAFF	TGTGCCAGCAGTGAAGATGGACACATGAACACTGAAGCTTTCTTT	few	TRBJ1-1	NA	TRBV6-1
CASIVRAYNSPLHF	TGCGCCAGCATCGTCAGGGCCTATAATTCACCCCTCCACTTT	NA	TRBJ1-6	NA	TRBV5-1
CASSLGTGTGNTIYF	TGCGCCAGCAGCTTGGGGACAGGGACTGGAAACACCATATATTTT	NA	TRBJ1-3	TRBD1	TRBV5-1
CASRPTGVTEAFF	TGTGCCAGCAGACCCACAGGGGTGACTGAAGCTTTCTTT	NA	TRBJ1-1	TRBD1	TRBV2
CASSLNYGETQYF	TGTGCCAGCAGCTTAAATTACGGGGAGACCCAGTACTTC	NA	TRBJ2-5	NA	TRBV7-2
CASSYNRESEQYF	TGTGCCAGCAGTTACAACAGGGAATCCGAGCAGTACTTC	NA	TRBJ2-7	NA	TRBV6-6
CATSRWGLERNTQYF	TGTGCCACCAGCAGGTGGGGACTGGAACGTAATACGCAGTATTTT	NA	TRBJ2-3	NA	TRBV15
CASSHRGQLQETQYF	TGTGCCAGCAGCCACCGAGGACAGCTACAAGAGACCCAGTACTTC	NA	TRBJ2-5	NA	TRBV11-2
CATSRGGQGVQPQHF	TGTGCCACCAGCAGAGGGGGACAGGGGGTCCAGCCCCAGCATTTT	NA	TRBJ1-5	TRBD1	TRBV15
CASSLVEGGSGNTIYF	TGTGCCAGCAGCTTAGTGGAGGGAGGGTCTGGAAACACCATATATTTT	NA	TRBJ1-3	NA	TRBV7-2
CATSNWLAGGNEQFF	TGTGCCACCAGCAATTGGCTAGCGGGAGGGAATGAGCAGTTCTTC	NA	TRBJ2-1	TRBD2	TRBV15
CASSQVRGGRTDTQYF	TGTGCCAGCAGCCAAGTTCGGGGGGGCCGAACAGATACGCAGTATTTT	once	TRBJ2-3	TRBD2	TRBV4-2